The 3 T cell receptor beta chains below were found in one sample sequenced in a study of T cells in Graves' hyperthyroidism and ophthalmopathy. Researchers took RNA transcripts and amplified the TCR beta CDR3 regions from them. HTBI primers were employed in a first-round RT-PCR of the TCR CDR3. Using its own MiXCR run on the multiplex PCR reads, TCRdb lists one record per CDR3 protein. The data contain hundreds of thousands of distinct CDR3 sequences, roughly 14% of them singletons. Material for sequencing was blood. These receptors all stem from a woman aged 18-35 years with Graves' hyperthyroidism.

This clonotype was recorded many times. The chain joins TRBV18 to TRBJ2-1; no clear D. The CDR3 contains 14 residues. Germline V gene lookup returns CDR1 KGHSH and CDR2 LQKENI. V shed 4 bases and J shed 0 bases, with 7 bases lying between them. The CDR3 sequence is CASSQLSSYNEQFF. The CDR3, as DNA: TGTGCCAGCTCACAGTTGAGCTCCTACAATGAGCAGTTCTTC. Full variable domain (remainder filled in from reference TRBV18 and TRBJ2-1): NAGVMQNPRHLVRRRGQEARLRCSPMKGHSHVYWYRQLPEEGLKFMVYLQKENIIDESGMPKERFSAEFPKEGPSILRIQQVVRGDSAAYFCASSQLSSYNEQFFGPGTRLTVL.

This clonotype was detected many times. The rearrangement joins TRBV7-3 to TRBJ2-7; TRBD2 aligns across 7 bases. CDR1 is SGHTA, CDR2 FQGTGA, per germline. V lost 5 bases and J lost 5; bases outside the gene matches: 9. This CDR3 spans 14 amino acids. The CDR3 nucleotides read TGTGCCAGCAGCGTAAGCGGGACGGGAGACGAGCAGTACTTC. Protein sequence: CASSVSGTGDEQYF.

This clonotype was detected a few times. The rearrangement links TRBV15 to TRBJ2-6; no clear D gene. The CDR3 contains 17 residues. The ends were cut back, 0 bases at V and 0 bases at J, with 9 bases in the middle. CDR1 and CDR2 from the germline V gene are LNHNV and YYDKDF (reference sequence). CDR3 protein: CATSRDIRISGANVLTF. The CDR3 nucleotides are TGTGCCACCAGCAGAGATATCAGGATCTCTGGGGCCAACGTCCTGACTTTC.